What follows is one T cell receptor (beta chain) and its context. Its antigen is still unknown. The V and J ends lost 6 bases and 1 base respectively, with 9 bases between them. From germline, CDR1 is LNHDA and CDR2 SQIVND (reference sequence). The CDR3 contains 14 residues. The primer mix had 60 Vbeta and 13 Jbeta primers. Profiling relied on immunoSEQ multiplex PCR, and the TCRdb table lists in-frame clones only, not all of them. In the table there are 120,000 or so clones, 80% of which are singletons. This sample is part of a study of cytomegalovirus exposure and HLA in healthy donors. General study points: Among TCR beta chains, those listed as cytomegalovirus-associated numbered more than 150. A prior analysis recorded that most TCR beta V segments were productive about 87% or about 30% of the time.

The chain carries TRBV19 and TRBJ2-2, with D perhaps TRBD1 (5 bases). Sequencing was carried out using PBMCs. This receptor was taken from a female donor in good health and CMV-seronegative. The DNA of the CDR3 is TGTGCCAGTAGGAACAGGAGGAACACCGGGGAGCTGTTTTTT. The encoded protein is CASRNRRNTGELFF. Filled out from reference TRBV19 and TRBJ2-2, the complete variable domain reads DGGITQSPKYLFRKEGQNVTLSCEQNLNHDAMYWYRQDPGQGLRLIYYSQIVNDFQKGDIAEGYSVSREKKESFPLTVTSAQKNPTAFYLCASRNRRNTGELFFGEGSRLTVL.